This TCR beta chain appears in the sequencing data of a study of human T cells and chemical hapten exposure. In TCRdb, the RACE reads were re-called with MiXCR into one record per CDR3 protein. The data hold around 100,000 distinct CDR3 sequences, with about an eighth observed a single time. This clonotype has a handful of counts. Noted time point: patch test 2, 6 weeks after DPC sensitization. Regarding treatment: therapeutic diphenylcyclopropenone sensitization with weekly scalp DPC. This CDR3 contains 16 residues. V was pared by 2 bases and J by 3 bases, with 5 bases of the junction left unmatched. Germline V gene lookup returns CDR1 MNHNY and CDR2 SVGAGI (reference sequence).

This chain connects TRBV6-6 to TRBJ2-3, with 10 bases that match TRBD2. Sample: whole blood, taken in connection with sensitization to the hapten diphenylcyclopropenone (DPC). The clonotype originates from a woman aged 40-49 years with alopecia areata. Some clones in this sample may be carry-over from other donors' samples. The CDR3 loop is CASSYSGRATTDTQYF. CDR3 in DNA: TGTGCCAGCAGTTACAGCGGGAGGGCCACAACAGATACGCAGTATTTT.